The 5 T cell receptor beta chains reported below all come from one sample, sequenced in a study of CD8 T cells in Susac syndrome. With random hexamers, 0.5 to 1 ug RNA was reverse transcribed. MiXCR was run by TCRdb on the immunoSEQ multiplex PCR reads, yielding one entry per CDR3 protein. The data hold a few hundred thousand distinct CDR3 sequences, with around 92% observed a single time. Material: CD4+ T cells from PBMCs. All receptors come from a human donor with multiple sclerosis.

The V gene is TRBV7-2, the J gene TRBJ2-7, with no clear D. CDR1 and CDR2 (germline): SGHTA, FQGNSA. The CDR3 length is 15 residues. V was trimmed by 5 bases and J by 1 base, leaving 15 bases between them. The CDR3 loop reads CASSPDRLGSYEQYF. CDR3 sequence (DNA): TGTGCCAGCAGCCCCGACCGTCTCGGGTCCTACGAGCAGTACTTC.

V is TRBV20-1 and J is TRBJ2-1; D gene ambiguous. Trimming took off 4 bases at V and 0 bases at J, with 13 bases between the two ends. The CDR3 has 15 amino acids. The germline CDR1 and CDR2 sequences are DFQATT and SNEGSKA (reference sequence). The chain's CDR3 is CSATNPARSYNEQFF. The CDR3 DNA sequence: TGCAGTGCTACCAACCCTGCCCGCTCCTACAATGAGCAGTTCTTC.

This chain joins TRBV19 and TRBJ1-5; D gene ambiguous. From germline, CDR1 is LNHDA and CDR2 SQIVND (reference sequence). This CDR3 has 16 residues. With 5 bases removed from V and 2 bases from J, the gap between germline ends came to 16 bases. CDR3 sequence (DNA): TGTGCCAGTAGTCTTCAAAGCTTGGGAGGCAATCAGCCCCAGCATTTT. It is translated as CASSLQSLGGNQPQHF.

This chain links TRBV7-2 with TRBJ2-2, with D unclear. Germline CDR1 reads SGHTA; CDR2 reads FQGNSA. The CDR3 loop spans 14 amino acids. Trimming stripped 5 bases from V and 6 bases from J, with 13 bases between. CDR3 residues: CASSPPTEPGELFF. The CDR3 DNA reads TGTGCCAGCAGCCCCCCCACGGAACCCGGGGAGCTGTTTTTT.

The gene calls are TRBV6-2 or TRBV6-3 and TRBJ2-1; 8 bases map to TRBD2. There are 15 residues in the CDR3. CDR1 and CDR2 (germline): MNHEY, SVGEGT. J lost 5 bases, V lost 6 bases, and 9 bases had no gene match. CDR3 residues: CASSRGGRPNNEQFF. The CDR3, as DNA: TGTGCCAGCAGCAGAGGCGGGAGGCCGAACAATGAGCAGTTCTTC.